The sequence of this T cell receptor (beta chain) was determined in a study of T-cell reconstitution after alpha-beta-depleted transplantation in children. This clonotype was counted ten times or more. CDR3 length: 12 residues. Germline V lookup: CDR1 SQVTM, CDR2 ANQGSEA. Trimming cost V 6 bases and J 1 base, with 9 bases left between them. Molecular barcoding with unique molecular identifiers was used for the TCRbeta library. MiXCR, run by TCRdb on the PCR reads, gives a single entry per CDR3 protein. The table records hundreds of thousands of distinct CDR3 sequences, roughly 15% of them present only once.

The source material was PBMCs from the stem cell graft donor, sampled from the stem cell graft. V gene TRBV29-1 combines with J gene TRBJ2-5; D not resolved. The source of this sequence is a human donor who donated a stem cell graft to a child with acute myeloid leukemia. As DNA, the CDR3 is TGCAGCGTATCATGGGGCCAAGAGACCCAGTACTTC. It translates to CSVSWGQETQYF.